This entry describes one T cell receptor beta chain. The target antigen is unknown. Primers: 60 Vbeta forward and 13 Jbeta reverse. This table comes from immunoSEQ multiplex PCR, and its TCRdb copy is limited to in-frame clones, with some not included. The sample contains around 120,000 clones, roughly 80% of which appear only once. The sample belongs to a study of cytomegalovirus exposure and HLA in healthy donors. Study at large: An earlier analysis found 95 million to 140 million unique TCR beta sequences from about 190 million T cells.

Looked up from germline, CDR1 is SNHLY and CDR2 is FYNNEI. The CDR3 has 15 residues. The V segment lost 5 bases and the J segment 0 bases; nucleotides outside the gene matches: 4. Findings and caveats of the study: An analysis that came later showed most CMV-associated TCR beta chains appearing HLA-restricted.

Sequencing was performed on PBMCs. The clonotype was recovered from a boy between 10 and 17 years old in good health and CMV-seronegative. The J gene is TRBJ2-7, the V gene TRBV2; 10 positions match TRBD2. CDR3 protein: CASSPTSGNSYEQYF. DNA for the CDR3: TGTGCCAGCAGTCCTACTAGCGGGAACTCCTACGAGCAGTACTTC.